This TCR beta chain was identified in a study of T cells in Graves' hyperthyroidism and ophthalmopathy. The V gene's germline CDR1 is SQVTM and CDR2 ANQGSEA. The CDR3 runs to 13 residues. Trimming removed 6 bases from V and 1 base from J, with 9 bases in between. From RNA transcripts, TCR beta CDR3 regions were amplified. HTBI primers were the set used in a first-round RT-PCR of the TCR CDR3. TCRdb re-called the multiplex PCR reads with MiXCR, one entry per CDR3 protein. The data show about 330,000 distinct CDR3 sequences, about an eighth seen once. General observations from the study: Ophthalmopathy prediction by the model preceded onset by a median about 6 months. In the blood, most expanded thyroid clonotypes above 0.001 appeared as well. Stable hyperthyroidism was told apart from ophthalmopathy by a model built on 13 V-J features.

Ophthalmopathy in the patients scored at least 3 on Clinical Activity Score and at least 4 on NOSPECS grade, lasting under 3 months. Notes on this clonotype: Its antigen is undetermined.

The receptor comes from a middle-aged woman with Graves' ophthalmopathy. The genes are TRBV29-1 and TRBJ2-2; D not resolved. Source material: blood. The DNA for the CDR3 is TGCAGCGTGAGAACCAGGAACACCGGGGAGCTGTTTTTT. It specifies CSVRTRNTGELFF.